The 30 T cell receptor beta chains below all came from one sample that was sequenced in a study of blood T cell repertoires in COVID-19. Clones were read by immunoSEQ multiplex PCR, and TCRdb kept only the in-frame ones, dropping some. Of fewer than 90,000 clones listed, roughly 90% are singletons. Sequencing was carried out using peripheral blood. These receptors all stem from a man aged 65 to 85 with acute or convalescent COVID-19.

The CDR3 nucleotides are TGTGCCAGCAGCTTAGGCCCGGGGGGATGGAATGAGCAGTTCTTC. Its translation: CASSLGPGGWNEQFF. V usage is TRBV11-2 and J usage is TRBJ2-1, with 7 bases lining up with TRBD2. V shed 1 base and J 7 bases; nucleotides not matched to a gene: 7. The CDR3 contains 15 residues. Germline CDR1 is SGHAT and CDR2 is FQNNGV. Combining the CDR3 with reference TRBV11-2 and TRBJ2-1 gives the whole variable domain EAGVAQSPRYKIIEKRQSVAFWCNPISGHATLYWYQQILGQGPKLLIQFQNNGVVDDSQLPKDRFSAERLKGVDSTLKIQPAKLEDSAVYLCASSLGPGGWNEQFFGPGTRLTVL.

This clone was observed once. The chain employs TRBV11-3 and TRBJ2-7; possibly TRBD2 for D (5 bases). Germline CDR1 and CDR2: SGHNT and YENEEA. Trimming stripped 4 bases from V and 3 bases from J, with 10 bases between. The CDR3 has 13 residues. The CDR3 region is CASSSGSVYEQYF. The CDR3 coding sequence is TGTGCCAGCAGCTCGGGGAGCGTCTACGAGCAGTACTTC.

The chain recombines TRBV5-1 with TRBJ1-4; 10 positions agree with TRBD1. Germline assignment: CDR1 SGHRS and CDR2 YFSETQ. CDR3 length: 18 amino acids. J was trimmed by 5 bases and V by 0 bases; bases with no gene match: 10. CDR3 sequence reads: CASSLGAEPGQGNEKLFF. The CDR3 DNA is TGCGCCAGCAGCTTGGGGGCGGAACCGGGACAGGGGAATGAAAAACTGTTTTTT.

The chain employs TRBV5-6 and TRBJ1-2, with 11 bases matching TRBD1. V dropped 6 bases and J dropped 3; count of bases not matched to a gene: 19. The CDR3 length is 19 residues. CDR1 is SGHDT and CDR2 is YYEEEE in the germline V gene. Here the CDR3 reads CASTSYEPGQGGYYYGYTF. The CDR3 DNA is TGTGCCAGCACCTCATACGAACCGGGACAGGGGGGATATTACTATGGCTACACCTTC.

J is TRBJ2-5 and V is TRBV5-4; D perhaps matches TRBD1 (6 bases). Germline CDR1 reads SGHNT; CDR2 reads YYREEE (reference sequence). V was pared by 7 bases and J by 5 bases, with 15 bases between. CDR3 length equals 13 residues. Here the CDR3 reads CASQPSRGETQYF. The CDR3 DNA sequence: TGTGCCAGCCAACCTTCAAGGGGGGAGACCCAGTACTTC.

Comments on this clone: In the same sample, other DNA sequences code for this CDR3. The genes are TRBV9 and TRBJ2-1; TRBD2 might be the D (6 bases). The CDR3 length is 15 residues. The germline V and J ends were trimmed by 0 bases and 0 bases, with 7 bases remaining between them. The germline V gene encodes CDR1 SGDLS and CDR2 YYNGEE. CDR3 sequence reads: CASSVVGGSYNEQFF. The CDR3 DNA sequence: TGTGCCAGCAGCGTAGTGGGGGGCTCCTACAATGAGCAGTTCTTC.

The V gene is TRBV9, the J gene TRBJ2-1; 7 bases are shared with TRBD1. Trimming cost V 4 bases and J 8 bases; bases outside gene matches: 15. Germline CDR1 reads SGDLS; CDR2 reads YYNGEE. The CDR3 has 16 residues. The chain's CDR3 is CASSPKGQRSADEQFF. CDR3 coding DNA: TGTGCCAGCAGCCCCAAGGGACAGCGCTCCGCCGATGAGCAGTTCTTC.

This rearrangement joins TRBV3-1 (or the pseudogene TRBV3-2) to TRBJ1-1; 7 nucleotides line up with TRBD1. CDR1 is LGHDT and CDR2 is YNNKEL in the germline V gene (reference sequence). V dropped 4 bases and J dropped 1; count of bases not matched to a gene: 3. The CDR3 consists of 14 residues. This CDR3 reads CASSPGQQNTEAFF. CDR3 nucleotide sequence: TGTGCCAGCAGCCCGGGACAGCAGAACACTGAAGCTTTCTTT.

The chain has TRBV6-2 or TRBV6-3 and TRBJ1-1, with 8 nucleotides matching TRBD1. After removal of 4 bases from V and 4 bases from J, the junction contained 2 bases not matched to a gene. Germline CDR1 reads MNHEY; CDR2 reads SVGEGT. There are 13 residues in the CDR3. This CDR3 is CASSFDRGTEAFF. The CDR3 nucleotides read TGTGCCAGCAGTTTCGACAGGGGCACTGAAGCTTTCTTT.

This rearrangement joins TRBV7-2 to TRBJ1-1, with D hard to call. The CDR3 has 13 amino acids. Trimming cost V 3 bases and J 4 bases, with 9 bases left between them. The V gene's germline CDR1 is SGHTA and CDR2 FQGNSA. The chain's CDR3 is CASSFRVPTEAFF. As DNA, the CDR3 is TGTGCCAGCAGCTTCCGGGTACCCACTGAAGCTTTCTTT.

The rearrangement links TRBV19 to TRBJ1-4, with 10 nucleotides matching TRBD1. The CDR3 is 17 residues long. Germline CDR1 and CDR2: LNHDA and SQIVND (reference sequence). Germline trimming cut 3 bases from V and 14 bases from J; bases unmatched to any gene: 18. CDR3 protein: CASSIRWVRTGGPGLFF. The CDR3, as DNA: TGTGCCAGTAGTATTCGATGGGTCCGGACAGGGGGTCCTGGGCTGTTTTTT.

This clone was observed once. The CDR3 bases are TGTGCCAGCAGCCCCAGCGGGAGGTACACCGGGGAGCTGTTTTTT. It specifies CASSPSGRYTGELFF. The chain links TRBV3-1 (or the pseudogene TRBV3-2) to TRBJ2-2; 9 bases align to TRBD2. The V gene end was trimmed by 4 bases and the J gene end by 3 bases; junction bases not matched to a gene: 3. CDR1 LGHDT and CDR2 YNNKEL come from the germline V gene (reference sequence). The CDR3 consists of 15 residues.

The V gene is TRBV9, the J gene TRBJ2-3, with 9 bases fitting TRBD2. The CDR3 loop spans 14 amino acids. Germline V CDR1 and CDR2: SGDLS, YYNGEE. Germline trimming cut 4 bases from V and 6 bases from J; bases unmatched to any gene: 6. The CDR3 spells CASSFIAGADTQYF. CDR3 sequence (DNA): TGTGCCAGCAGCTTTATAGCGGGAGCTGATACGCAGTATTTT.

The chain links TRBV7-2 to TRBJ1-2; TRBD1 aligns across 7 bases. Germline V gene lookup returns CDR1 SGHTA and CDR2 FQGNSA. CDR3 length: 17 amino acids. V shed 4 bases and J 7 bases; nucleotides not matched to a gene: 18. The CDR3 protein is CASSSSLGQEASFGYTF. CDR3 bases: TGTGCCAGCAGCTCCAGCCTCGGACAGGAGGCCTCCTTTGGCTACACCTTC.

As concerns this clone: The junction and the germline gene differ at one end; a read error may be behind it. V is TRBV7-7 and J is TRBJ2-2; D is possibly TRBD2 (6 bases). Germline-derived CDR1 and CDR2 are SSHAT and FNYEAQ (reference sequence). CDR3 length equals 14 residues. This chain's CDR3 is CASTPYGGPGELFF. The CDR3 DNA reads TGTGCTAGCACCCCGTATGGAGGGCCCGGGGAGCTGTTTTTT.

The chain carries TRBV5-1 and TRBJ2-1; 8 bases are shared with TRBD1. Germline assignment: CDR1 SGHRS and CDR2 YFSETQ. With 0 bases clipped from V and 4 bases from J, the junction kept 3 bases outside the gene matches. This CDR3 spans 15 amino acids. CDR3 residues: CASSLVGQAYNEQFF. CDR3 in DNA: TGCGCCAGCAGCTTGGTGGGACAGGCTTACAATGAGCAGTTCTTC.

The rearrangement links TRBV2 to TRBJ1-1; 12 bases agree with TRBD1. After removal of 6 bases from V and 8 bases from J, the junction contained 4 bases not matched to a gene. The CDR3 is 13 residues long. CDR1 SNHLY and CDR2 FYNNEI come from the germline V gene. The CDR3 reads CASRGTGGSEAFF. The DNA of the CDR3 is TGTGCCAGCAGGGGGACAGGGGGCAGCGAAGCTTTCTTT.

CDR3 residues: CASSESIAGPDTQYF. CDR3 bases: TGCGCCAGCAGTGAGTCAATAGCGGGGCCCGATACGCAGTATTTT. The V call is TRBV10-1, the J call TRBJ2-3; 8 bases line up with TRBD2. Trimming at V came to 0 bases and at J to 6 bases, leaving 5 bases not matched to a gene. Germline-derived CDR1 and CDR2 are WNHNN and SYGVQD (reference sequence). This CDR3 comprises 15 residues.

CDR3 DNA: TGTGCCAGCAGCCACGGACAGGCCGCTGAAGCTTTCTTT. Encoded protein: CASSHGQAAEAFF. The chain combines TRBV27 with TRBJ1-1; 7 bases fit TRBD1. Germline-derived CDR1 and CDR2 are MNHEY and SMNVEV (reference sequence). The junction had 7 bases not matched to a gene; V was cut back by 6 bases and J by 6 bases. This CDR3 comprises 13 residues.

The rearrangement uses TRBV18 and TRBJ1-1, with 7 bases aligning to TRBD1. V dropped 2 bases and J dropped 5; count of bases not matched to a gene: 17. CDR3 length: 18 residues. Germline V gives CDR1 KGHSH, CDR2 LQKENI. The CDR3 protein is CASSPTRLNRGRQTEAFF. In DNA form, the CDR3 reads TGTGCCAGCTCACCAACCCGGTTGAACAGGGGCAGGCAAACTGAAGCTTTCTTT. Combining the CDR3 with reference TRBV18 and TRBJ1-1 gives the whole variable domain NAGVMQNPRHLVRRRGQEARLRCSPMKGHSHVYWYRQLPEEGLKFMVYLQKENIIDESGMPKERFSAEFPKEGPSILRIQQVVRGDSAAYFCASSPTRLNRGRQTEAFFGQGTRLTVV.

CDR3 DNA sequence: TGTGCCAGCAGTGAAGCGCTTAGCGAGCAGTACTTC. It specifies CASSEALSEQYF. The chain uses TRBV2 and TRBJ2-7; D unresolved. Per the germline V gene, CDR1 is SNHLY and CDR2 is FYNNEI. Trimming took 0 bases from V and 6 from J, leaving 6 bases between them. This CDR3 has 12 amino acids.

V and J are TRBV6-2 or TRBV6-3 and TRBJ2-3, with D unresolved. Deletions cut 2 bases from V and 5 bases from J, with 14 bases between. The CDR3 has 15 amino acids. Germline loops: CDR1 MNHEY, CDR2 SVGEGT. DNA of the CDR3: TGTGCCAGCAGTTACAACCCTAGTTCCGGAGATACGCAGTATTTT. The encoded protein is CASSYNPSSGDTQYF.

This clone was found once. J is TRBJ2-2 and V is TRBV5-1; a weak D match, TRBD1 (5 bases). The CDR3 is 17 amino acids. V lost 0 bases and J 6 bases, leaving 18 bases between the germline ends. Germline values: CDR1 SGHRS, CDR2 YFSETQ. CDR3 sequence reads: CASSLEVIGQGSGELFF. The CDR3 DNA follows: TGCGCCAGCAGCTTGGAAGTAATCGGCCAGGGATCCGGGGAGCTGTTTTTT.

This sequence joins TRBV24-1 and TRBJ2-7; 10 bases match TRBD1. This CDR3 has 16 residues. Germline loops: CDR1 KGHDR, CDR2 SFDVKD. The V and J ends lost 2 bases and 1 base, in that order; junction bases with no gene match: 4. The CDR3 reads CATSDSPGQGSYEQYF. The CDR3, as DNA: TGTGCCACCAGTGATTCCCCGGGACAGGGGTCCTACGAGCAGTACTTC.

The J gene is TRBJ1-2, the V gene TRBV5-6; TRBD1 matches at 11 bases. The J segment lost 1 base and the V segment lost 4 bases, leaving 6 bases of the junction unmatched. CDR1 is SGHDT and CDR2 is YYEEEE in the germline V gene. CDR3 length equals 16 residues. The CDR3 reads CASSLGQGALNYGYTF. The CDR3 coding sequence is TGTGCCAGCAGCCTCGGACAGGGGGCCCTTAACTATGGCTACACCTTC.

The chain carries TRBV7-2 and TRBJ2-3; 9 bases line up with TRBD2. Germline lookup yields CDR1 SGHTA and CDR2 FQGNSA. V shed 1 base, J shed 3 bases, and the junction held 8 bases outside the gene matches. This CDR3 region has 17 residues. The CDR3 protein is CASSLDYLAGRTDTQYF. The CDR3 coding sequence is TGTGCCAGCAGCTTAGACTACCTAGCGGGGAGAACAGATACGCAGTATTTT. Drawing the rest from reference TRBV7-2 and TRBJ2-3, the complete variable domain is GAGVSQSPSNKVTEKGKDVELRCDPISGHTALYWYRQSLGQGLEFLIYFQGNSAPDKSGLPSDRFSAERTGGSVSTLTIQRTQQEDSAVYLCASSLDYLAGRTDTQYFGPGTRLTVL.

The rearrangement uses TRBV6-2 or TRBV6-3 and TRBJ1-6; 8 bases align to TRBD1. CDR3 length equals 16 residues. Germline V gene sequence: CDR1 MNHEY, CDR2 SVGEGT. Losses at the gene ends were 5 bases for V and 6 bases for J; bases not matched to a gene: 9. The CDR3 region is CASSPMRTGINSPLHF. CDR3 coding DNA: TGTGCCAGCAGTCCGATGAGGACAGGGATTAATTCACCCCTCCACTTT.

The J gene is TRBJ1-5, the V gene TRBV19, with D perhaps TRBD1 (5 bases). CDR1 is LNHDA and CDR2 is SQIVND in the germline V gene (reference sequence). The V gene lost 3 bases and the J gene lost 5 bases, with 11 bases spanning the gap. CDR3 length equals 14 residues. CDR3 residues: CASSIQGNDQPQHF. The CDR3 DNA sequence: TGTGCCAGTAGTATCCAGGGCAACGATCAGCCCCAGCATTTT.

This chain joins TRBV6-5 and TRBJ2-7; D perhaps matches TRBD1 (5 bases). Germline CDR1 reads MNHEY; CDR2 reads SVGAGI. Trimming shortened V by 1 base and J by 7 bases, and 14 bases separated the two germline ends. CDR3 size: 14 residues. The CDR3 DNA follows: TGTGCCAGCAGTTACTTGGGCACCCAGGGAGAGCAGTACTTC. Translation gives CASSYLGTQGEQYF.

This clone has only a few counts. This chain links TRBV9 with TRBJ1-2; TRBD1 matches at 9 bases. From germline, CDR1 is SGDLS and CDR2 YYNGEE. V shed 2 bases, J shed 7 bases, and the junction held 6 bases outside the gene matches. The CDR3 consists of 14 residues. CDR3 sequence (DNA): TGTGCCAGCAGCGTTACGGGACAGGGTTTTGGCTACACCTTC. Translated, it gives CASSVTGQGFGYTF.